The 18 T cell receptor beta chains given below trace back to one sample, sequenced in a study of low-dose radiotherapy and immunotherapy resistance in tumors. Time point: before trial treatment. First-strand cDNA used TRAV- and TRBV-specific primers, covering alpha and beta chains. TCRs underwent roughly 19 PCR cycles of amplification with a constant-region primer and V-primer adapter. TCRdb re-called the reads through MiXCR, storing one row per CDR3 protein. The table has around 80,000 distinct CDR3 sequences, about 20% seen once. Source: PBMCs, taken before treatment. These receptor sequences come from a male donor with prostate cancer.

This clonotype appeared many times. CDR3: CASSLTGSGEKLFF. The CDR3 DNA reads TGCGCCAGCAGCTTGACAGGGTCCGGTGAAAAACTGTTTTTT. The V gene is TRBV5-1, the J gene TRBJ1-4, with a possible D match to TRBD1 (6 bases). Per the germline V gene, CDR1 is SGHRS and CDR2 is YFSETQ. The V and J ends lost 1 base and 7 bases respectively, with 11 bases between them. The CDR3 totals 14 residues.

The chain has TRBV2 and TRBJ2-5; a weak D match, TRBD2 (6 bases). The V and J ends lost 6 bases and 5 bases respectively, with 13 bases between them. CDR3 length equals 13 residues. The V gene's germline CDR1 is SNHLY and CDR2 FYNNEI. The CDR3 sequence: CASSRTNFETQYF. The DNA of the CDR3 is TGTGCCAGCAGCAGGACTAATTTCGAGACCCAGTACTTC.

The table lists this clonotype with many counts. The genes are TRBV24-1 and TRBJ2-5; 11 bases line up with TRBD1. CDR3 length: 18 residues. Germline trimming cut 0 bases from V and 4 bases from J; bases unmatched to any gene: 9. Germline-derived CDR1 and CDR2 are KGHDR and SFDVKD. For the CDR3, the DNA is TGTGCCACCAGTGATTTGGGGTTGGGACAGGGGGATTTAGAGACCCAGTACTTC. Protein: CATSDLGLGQGDLETQYF.

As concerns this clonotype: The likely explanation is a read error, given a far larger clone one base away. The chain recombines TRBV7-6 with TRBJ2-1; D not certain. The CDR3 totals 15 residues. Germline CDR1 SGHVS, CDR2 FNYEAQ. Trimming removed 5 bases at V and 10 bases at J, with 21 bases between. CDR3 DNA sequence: TGTGCCAGCAGCGATACAGTTAGAGGATCCTACGAGCAGTTCTTC. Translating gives CASSDTVRGSYEQFF.

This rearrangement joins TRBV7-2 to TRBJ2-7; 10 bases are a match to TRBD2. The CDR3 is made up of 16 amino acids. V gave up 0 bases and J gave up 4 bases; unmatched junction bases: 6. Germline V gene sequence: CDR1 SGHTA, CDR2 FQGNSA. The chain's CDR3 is CASSLALAGAVYEQYF. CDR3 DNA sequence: TGTGCCAGCAGCTTAGCTCTAGCGGGGGCCGTGTACGAGCAGTACTTC.

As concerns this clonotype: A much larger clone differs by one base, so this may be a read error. The CDR3: CASIDLRGVGEQYF. The CDR3 coding sequence is TGTGCCAGCATCGACTTGCGGGGGGTTGGTGAGCAGTACTTC. The rearrangement links TRBV7-9 to TRBJ2-7; 8 bases are a match to TRBD2. This CDR3 comprises 14 residues. The V gene's germline CDR1 is SEHNR and CDR2 FQNEAQ (reference sequence). The ends lost 7 bases at V and 7 bases at J; junction bases unmatched: 12.

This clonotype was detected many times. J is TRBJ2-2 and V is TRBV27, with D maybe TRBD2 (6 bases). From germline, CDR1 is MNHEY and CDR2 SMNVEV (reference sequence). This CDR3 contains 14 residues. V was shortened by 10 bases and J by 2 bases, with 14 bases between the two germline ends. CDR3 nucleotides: TGTGCCACCCTAGGAGGGACCAACACCGGGGAGCTGTTTTTT. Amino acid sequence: CATLGGTNTGELFF.

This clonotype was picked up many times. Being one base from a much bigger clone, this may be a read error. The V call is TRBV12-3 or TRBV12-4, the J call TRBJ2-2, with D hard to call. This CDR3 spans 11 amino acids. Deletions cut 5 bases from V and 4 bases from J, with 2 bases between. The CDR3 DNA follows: TGTGCCAGCAGTCGCACCGGGGAGCTGTTTTTT. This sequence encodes CASSRTGELFF.

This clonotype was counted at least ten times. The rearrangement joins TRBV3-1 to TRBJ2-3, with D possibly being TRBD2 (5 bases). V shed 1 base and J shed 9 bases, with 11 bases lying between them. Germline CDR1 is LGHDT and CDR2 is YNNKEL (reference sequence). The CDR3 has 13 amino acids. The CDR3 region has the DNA TGTGCCAGCAGCCAAGGTAGGACGGGGACGCAGTATTTT. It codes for CASSQGRTGTQYF.

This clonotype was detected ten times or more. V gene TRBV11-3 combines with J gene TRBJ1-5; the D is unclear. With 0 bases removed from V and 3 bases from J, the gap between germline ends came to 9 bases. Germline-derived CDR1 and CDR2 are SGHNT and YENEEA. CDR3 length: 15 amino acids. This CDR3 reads CASSLDRSYNQPQHF. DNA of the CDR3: TGTGCCAGCAGCTTAGATAGGAGCTACAATCAGCCCCAGCATTTT.

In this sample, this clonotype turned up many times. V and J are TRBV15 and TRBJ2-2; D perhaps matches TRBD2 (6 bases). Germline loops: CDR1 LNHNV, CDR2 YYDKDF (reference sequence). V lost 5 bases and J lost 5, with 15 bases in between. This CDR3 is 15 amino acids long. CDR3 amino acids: CATSSRGIGTGELFF. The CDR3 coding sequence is TGTGCCACCAGCTCACGGGGGATAGGAACCGGGGAGCTGTTTTTT.

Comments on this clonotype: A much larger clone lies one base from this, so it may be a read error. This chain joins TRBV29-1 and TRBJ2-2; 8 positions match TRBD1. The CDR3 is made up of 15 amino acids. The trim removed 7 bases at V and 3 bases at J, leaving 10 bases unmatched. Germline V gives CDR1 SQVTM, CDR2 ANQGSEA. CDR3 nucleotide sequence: TGCAGCGCGACCGGGACAGGAATGGACACCGGGGAGCTGTTTTTT. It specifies CSATGTGMDTGELFF.

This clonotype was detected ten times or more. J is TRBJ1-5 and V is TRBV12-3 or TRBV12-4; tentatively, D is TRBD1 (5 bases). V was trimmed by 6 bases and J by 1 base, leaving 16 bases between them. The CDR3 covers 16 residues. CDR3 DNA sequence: TGTGCCAGCAGCAGCGGTCGGGGACTCAGCAATCAGCCCCAGCATTTT. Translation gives CASSSGRGLSNQPQHF.

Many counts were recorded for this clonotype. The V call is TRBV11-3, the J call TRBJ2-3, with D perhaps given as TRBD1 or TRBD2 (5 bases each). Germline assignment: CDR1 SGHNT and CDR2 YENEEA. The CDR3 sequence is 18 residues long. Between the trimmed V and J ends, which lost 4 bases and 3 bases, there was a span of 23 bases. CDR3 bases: TGTGCCAGCAGCTCCGTGGGGGTTAGCAGGTTTCGTACAGATACGCAGTATTTT. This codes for CASSSVGVSRFRTDTQYF.

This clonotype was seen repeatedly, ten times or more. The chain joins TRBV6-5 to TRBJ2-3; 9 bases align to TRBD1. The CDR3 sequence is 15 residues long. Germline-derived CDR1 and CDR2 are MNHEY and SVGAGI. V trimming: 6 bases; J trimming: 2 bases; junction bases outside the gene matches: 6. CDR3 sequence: CASSQDRGFTDTQYF. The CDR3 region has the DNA TGTGCCAGCAGCCAGGACAGGGGATTCACAGATACGCAGTATTTT.

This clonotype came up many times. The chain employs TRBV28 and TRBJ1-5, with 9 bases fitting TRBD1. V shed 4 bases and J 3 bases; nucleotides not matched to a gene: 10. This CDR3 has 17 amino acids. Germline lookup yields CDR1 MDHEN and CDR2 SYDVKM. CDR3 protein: CASSSGTGSFINQPQHF. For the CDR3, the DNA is TGTGCCAGCAGTTCCGGGACAGGGTCATTCATCAATCAGCCCCAGCATTTT.

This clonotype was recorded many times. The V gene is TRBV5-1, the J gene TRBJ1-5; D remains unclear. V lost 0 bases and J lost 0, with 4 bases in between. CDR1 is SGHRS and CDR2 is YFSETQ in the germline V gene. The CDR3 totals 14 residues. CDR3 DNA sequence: TGCGCCAGCAGCTTGGCAGGTAGCAATCAGCCCCAGCATTTT. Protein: CASSLAGSNQPQHF.

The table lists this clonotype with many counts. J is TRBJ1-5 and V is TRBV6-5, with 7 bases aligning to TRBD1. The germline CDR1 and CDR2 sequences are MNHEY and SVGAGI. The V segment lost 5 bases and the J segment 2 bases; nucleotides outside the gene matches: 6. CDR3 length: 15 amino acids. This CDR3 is CASSDRAVGNQPQHF. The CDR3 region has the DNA TGTGCCAGCAGTGACAGGGCCGTCGGCAATCAGCCCCAGCATTTT.